This TCR beta chain was retrieved from a study of CD8 T cells in Susac syndrome (dated by TCRdb to about 2019). Study-wide context: Repertoire sequencing was used to test whether CD8+ T cell activation and differentiation in Susac syndrome was antigen driven. CD8+ T cell repertoire clonality was compared between eleven to twelve healthy donors, roughly 14 Susac syndrome patients and approximately 15 multiple sclerosis patients. Here is what the overall study found, with its caveats: The number of individuals in the TCR sequencing and HLA analysis was acknowledged as relatively small.

Concerning this clonotype itself: There is no known antigen for this receptor. No per-base quality is available; no much larger clone lies one base away.

RNA was extracted using the RNeasy kit, and about 0.5 to 1 ug of the RNA was reverse transcribed with random hexamers. The immunoSEQ multiplex PCR assay, covering 54 Vbeta and 13 Jbeta segments, was used to amplify TCR beta CDR3 regions. PCR amplification bias was corrected using a synthetic template baseline for primer optimization and computational correction. Under the source paper's analysis protocol: Reads were annotated to V, D and J genes per IMGT and analyzed with immunoSEQ Analyzer, keeping only productive sequences. To calculate clonality, Shannon entropy was normalized by log2 of the number of productive unique sequences and then subtracted from one. For each patient and control, public and private clones were evaluated among the 100 most prevalent clones. Clones were defined as Susac-specific if absent from the healthy and MS cohorts, from 900 to 1,300 published viral clones and from other ImmuneACCESS disease sequences. TCRdb redid the processing of the public reads, applying fastp at Q25 and MiXCR, and retained in-frame beta chains. Every CDR3 protein is listed once, alongside the most common genes and DNA of its rows. What appears here as the V and J calls and clone size reflects TCRdb's work, not the paper's. The sample table contains 70,000 to 100,000 distinct CDR3 sequences; only one count was recorded for over 80% of them. The ten largest account for less than 0.35% of the sample.

High-throughput TCR beta sequencing profiled peripheral blood CD8+ and CD4+ T cells from healthy donors, Susac syndrome patients and multiple sclerosis patients. The healthy donors served as controls matched for age and sex. Bulk CD8+ and CD4+ T cells were purified magnetically by negative isolation, whereas CD8+ TEMRA cells were enriched by FACS. Blood was drawn into EDTA tubes, processed within 24 hours, and PBMCs were isolated by density gradient centrifugation. PBMCs intended for TCR sequencing were cryopreserved in liquid nitrogen and were subsequently thawed in a 37 degrees C water bath. The sorted or isolated CD4+, CD8+ and CD8+ TEMRA cells reached a purity of at least 90%. Via the germline V gene, CDR1 is SGHVS and CDR2 FQNEAQ. V drops 5 bases and J drops 0 bases, leaving 8 bases in between. The CDR3 holds 14 amino acids from the cysteine to the phenylalanine. Only the CDR3 DNA is retained, 42 bases long and in frame from the first base.

This receptor was identified in a human donor in good health. This receptor chain uses TRBV7-8 and TRBJ1-3; there is no confident call for the D gene. The sample taken for sequencing was CD8+ T cells from PBMCs. The CDR3 loop reads CASSRDNSGNTIYF. The base sequence is TGTGCCAGCAGCCGAGACAACTCTGGAAACACCATATATTTT.